One sample yielded the 15 T cell receptor beta chains listed below, sequenced in a study of blood T cells in healthy people across ages. Sample-barcoded 5' priming and a J-beta primer mix drove a second PCR of roughly 7 to 11 cycles. TCRdb reanalysed the 5' RACE reads using MiXCR and keeps one entry per CDR3 protein. The sample lists roughly 860,000 distinct CDR3 sequences, around 62% seen once, with about a quarter in the top ten. The source material was blood. These receptors came from a man aged 25 to 40 in good health.

This clonotype was counted a single time. V usage is TRBV20-1 and J usage is TRBJ1-6; 8 nucleotides match TRBD1. J was trimmed by 8 bases and V by 3 bases; bases with no gene match: 6. This CDR3 has 14 residues. The germline CDR1 and CDR2 sequences are DFQATT and SNEGSKA (reference sequence). In DNA form, the CDR3 reads TGCAGTGCTAGCTCGGGACAGGCCCATTCACCCCTCCACTTT. As protein: CSASSGQAHSPLHF.

CDR3 sequence reads: CAWSVDLWNEQFF. Written as DNA, the CDR3 is TGTGCCTGGAGTGTAGACTTGTGGAATGAGCAGTTCTTC. The chain uses TRBV30 and TRBJ2-1, with unresolved D. The V gene lost 0 bases and the J gene lost 7 bases, with 10 bases spanning the gap. Germline V CDR1 and CDR2: GTSNPN, SVGIG (reference sequence). The CDR3 is made up of 13 amino acids. The full variable domain, its missing parts supplied by reference TRBV30 and TRBJ2-1, is SQTIHQWPATLVQPVGSPLSLECTVEGTSNPNLYWYRQAAGRGLQLLFYSVGIGQISSEVPQNLSASRPQDRQFILSSKKLLLSDSGFYLCAWSVDLWNEQFFGPGTRLTVL.

The rearrangement uses TRBV7-2 and TRBJ2-5, with 9 bases that match TRBD1. The CDR3 extends over 17 amino acids. Germline V gene sequence: CDR1 SGHTA, CDR2 FQGNSA. V lost 1 base, J lost 2 bases, and 8 bases stayed unmatched. The CDR3 coding sequence is TGTGCCAGCAGCTTAGGTTTGCCGACAGGGGGGCAAGAGACCCAGTACTTC. Translation: CASSLGLPTGGQETQYF.

In this sample, this clonotype turned up once. The rearrangement uses TRBV11-2 and TRBJ2-5; 11 bases map to TRBD1. Germline V CDR1 and CDR2: SGHAT, FQNNGV. Unmatched junction bases numbered 7, after V lost 6 bases and J lost 1 base. The CDR3 covers 16 residues. CDR3 nucleotide sequence: TGTGCCAGCAGTTCCACCGGGACAGGGGGCCAAGAGACCCAGTACTTC. This translates into CASSSTGTGGQETQYF.

The V and J genes are TRBV20-1 and TRBJ2-7, with TRBD1 matching over 7 bases. The germline CDR1 and CDR2 sequences are DFQATT and SNEGSKA (reference sequence). The ends lost 2 bases at V and 0 bases at J; junction bases unmatched: 4. The CDR3 is 14 amino acids. The CDR3 DNA reads as TGCAGTGCTAGACCGGGACAGTACTCCTACGAGCAGTACTTC. Its translation: CSARPGQYSYEQYF.

The genes are TRBV5-6 and TRBJ1-5, with D possibly matching TRBD1 (6 bases). The germline V gene encodes CDR1 SGHDT and CDR2 YYEEEE. Trimming left V 3 bases short and J 2 bases short, with 12 bases between. The CDR3 consists of 15 residues. The CDR3 DNA sequence: TGTGCCAGCAGCTCGACAGGACACGGCAATCAGCCCCAGCATTTT. Amino acid sequence: CASSSTGHGNQPQHF. Variable domain in full (rest from reference TRBV5-6 and TRBJ1-5): DAGVTQSPTHLIKTRGQQVTLRCSPKSGHDTVSWYQQALGQGPQFIFQYYEEEERQRGNFPDRFSGHQFPNYSSELNVNALLLGDSALYLCASSSTGHGNQPQHFGDGTRLSIL.

The genes are TRBV27 and TRBJ1-2, with 8 bases fitting TRBD1. Germline CDR1 is MNHEY and CDR2 is SMNVEV (reference sequence). Trimming took 4 bases from V and 7 from J; bases not matched to a gene: 8. This CDR3 region has 14 residues. The CDR3: CASSSRTGPGGYTF. CDR3 in DNA: TGTGCCAGCAGTTCCCGGACAGGGCCGGGTGGCTACACCTTC.

The chain carries TRBV20-1 and TRBJ1-1; D gene ambiguous. This CDR3 has 12 residues. V was cut by 5 bases and J by 5 bases, with 12 bases left in between. The germline gives CDR1 DFQATT, CDR2 SNEGSKA (reference sequence). In DNA form, the CDR3 reads TGCAGTGCTCTTAGATACTCTACTGAAGCTTTCTTT. Its translation is CSALRYSTEAFF.

The chain joins TRBV6-1 to TRBJ2-1, with D perhaps TRBD2 (6 bases). Trimming left V 7 bases short and J 4 bases short, with 11 bases between. The CDR3 has 13 residues. CDR1 and CDR2 from the germline V gene are MNHNS and SASEGT. The CDR3 coding sequence is TGTGCCAGCAAGCTAGCGTATTACAATGAGCAGTTCTTC. This encodes CASKLAYYNEQFF.

The chain is built from TRBV13 and TRBJ1-2; the D is unclear. This CDR3 contains 15 residues. V was clipped by 3 bases and J by 2 bases, with 13 bases between them. Germline CDR1 PRHDT, CDR2 FYEKMQ (reference sequence). As DNA, the CDR3 is TGTGCCAGCAGCTTTAAAGGACTTAGAAACTATGGCTACACCTTC. This translates into CASSFKGLRNYGYTF.

The rearrangement uses TRBV7-9 and TRBJ1-1, with D tentatively TRBD1 (5 bases). Trimming stripped 2 bases from V and 4 bases from J, with 11 bases between. Germline CDR1 reads SEHNR; CDR2 reads FQNEAQ (reference sequence). This CDR3 is 14 amino acids long. The CDR3 spells CASSLMGGGTEAFF. The CDR3 bases are TGTGCCAGCAGCTTAATGGGGGGAGGCACTGAAGCTTTCTTT.

V is TRBV29-1 and J is TRBJ1-4; 8 nucleotides line up with TRBD1. The CDR3 contains 13 residues. V gave up 7 bases and J gave up 5 bases; unmatched junction bases: 6. CDR1 is SQVTM, CDR2 ANQGSEA, per germline. This CDR3 reads CSAQTGENEKLFF. DNA of the CDR3: TGCAGCGCTCAGACAGGGGAAAATGAAAAACTGTTTTTT.

V usage is TRBV11-1 and J usage is TRBJ2-2; TRBD2 might be the D (6 bases). V lost 4 bases, J lost 0 bases, and 12 bases lay in between. This CDR3 comprises 16 residues. Germline-derived CDR1 and CDR2 are SGHAT and FQDESV (reference sequence). CDR3 in amino acids: CASSSGGLANTGELFF. In DNA, the CDR3 is TGTGCCAGCAGCTCCGGGGGTCTGGCGAACACCGGGGAGCTGTTTTTT.

The chain links TRBV20-1 to TRBJ2-5; TRBD2 matches 13 bases. Germline-derived CDR1 and CDR2 are DFQATT and SNEGSKA (reference sequence). The CDR3 covers 16 residues. V was clipped by 6 bases and J by 2 bases; unmatched bases: 9. Here the CDR3 reads CSAPGTSGARQETQYF. The CDR3 coding sequence is TGCAGTGCCCCCGGGACTAGCGGGGCGAGACAAGAGACCCAGTACTTC.

This clonotype appeared a few times. J is TRBJ2-1 and V is TRBV4-2, with 8 bases matching TRBD2. Germline CDR1 LGHNA, CDR2 YNFKEQ. J was trimmed by 0 bases and V by 0 bases; bases with no gene match: 7. The CDR3 sequence is 18 residues long. CDR3 DNA: TGTGCCAGCAGCCAAGATACGGCACGGGGGGGCTCCTACAATGAGCAGTTCTTC. Translation: CASSQDTARGGSYNEQFF.